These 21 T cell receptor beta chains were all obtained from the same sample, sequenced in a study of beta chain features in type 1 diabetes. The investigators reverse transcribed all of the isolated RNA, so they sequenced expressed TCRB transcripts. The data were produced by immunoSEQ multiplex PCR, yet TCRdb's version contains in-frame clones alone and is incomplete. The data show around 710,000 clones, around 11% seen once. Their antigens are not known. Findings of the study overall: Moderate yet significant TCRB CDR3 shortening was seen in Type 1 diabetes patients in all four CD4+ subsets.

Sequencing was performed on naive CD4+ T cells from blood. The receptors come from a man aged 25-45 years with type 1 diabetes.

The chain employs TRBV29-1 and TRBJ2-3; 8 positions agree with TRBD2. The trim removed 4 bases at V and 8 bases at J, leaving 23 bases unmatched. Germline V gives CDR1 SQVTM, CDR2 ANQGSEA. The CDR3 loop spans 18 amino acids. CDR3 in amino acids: CSVGAAGGPKTPLGTQYF. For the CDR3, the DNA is TGCAGCGTTGGGGCTGCGGGGGGCCCGAAAACCCCTCTGGGTACGCAGTATTTT.

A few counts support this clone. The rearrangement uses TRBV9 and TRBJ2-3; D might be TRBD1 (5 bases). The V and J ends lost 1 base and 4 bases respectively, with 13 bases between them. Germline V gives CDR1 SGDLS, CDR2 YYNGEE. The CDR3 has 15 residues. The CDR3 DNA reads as TGTGCCAGCAGCGTATCAGGGATCCGATCAGATACGCAGTATTTT. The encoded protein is CASSVSGIRSDTQYF.

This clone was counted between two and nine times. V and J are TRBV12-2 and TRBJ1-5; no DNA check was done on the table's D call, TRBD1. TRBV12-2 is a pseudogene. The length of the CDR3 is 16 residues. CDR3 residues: CASRLTGTGGRQPQHF. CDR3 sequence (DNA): TGTGCAAGTCGCTTGACCGGGACAGGGGGCCGCCAGCCCCAGCATTTT.

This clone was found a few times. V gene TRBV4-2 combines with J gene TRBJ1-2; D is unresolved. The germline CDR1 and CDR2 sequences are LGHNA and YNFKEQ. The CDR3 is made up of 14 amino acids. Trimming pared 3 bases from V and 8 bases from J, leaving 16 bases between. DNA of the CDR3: TGTGCCAGCAGCCAGAAAGACGGCGCTAACGGCTACACCTTC. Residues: CASSQKDGANGYTF.

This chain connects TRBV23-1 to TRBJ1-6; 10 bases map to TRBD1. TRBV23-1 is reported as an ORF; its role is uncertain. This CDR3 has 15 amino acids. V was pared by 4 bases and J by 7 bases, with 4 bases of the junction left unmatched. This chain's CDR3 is CASSLSTGGNSPLHF. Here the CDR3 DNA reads TGCGCCAGCAGTCTATCGACAGGGGGCAATTCACCCCTCCACTTT.

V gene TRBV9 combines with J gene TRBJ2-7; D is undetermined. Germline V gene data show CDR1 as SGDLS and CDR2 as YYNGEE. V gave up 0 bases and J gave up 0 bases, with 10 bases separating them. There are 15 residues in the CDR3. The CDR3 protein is CASSVDPASSYEQYF. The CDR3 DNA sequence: TGTGCCAGCAGCGTAGATCCCGCTAGCTCCTACGAGCAGTACTTC.

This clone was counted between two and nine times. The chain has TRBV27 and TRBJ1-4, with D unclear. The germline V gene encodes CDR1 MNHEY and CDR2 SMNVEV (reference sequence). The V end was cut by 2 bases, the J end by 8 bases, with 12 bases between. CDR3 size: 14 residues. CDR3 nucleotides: TGTGCCAGCAGTTTAAACGGCGGAAAAGAAAAACTGTTTTTT. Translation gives CASSLNGGKEKLFF.

DNA for the CDR3: TGCGCCAGCAGCTCCTCCTTAGGTTCTGACCTGGGGGACTATGGCTACACCTTC. Translating gives CASSSSLGSDLGDYGYTF. The chain has TRBV5-1 and TRBJ1-2; tentatively, D is TRBD1 (5 bases). In germline, CDR1 is SGHRS, CDR2 YFSETQ. The V end was cut by 3 bases, the J end by 3 bases, with 24 bases between. The CDR3 extends over 18 amino acids.

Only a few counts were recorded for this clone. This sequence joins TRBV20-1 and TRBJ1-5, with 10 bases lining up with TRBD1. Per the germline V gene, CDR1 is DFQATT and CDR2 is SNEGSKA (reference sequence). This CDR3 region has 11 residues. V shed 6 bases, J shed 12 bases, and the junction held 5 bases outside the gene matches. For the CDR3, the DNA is TGCAGTGCGGTGACAGGGGGCATCCAGCATTTT. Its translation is CSAVTGGIQHF.

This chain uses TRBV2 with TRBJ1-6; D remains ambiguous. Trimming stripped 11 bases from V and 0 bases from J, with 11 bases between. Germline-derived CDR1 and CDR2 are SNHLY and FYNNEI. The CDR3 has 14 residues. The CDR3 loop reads CADAEGSYNSPLHF. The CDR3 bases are TGTGCCGATGCGGAGGGCTCCTATAATTCACCCCTCCACTTT.

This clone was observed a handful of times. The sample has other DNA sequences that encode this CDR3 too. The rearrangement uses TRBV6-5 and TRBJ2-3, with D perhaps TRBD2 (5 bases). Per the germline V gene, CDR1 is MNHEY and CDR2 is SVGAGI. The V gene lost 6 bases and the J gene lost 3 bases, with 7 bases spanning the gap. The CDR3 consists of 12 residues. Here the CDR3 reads CASSPGTDTQYF. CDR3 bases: TGTGCCAGCAGCCCGGGGACAGATACGCAGTATTTT.

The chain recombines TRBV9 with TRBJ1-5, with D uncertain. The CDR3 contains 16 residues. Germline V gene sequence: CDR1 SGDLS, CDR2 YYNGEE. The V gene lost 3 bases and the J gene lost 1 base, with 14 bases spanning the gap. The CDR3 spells CASSAGPGASNQPQHF. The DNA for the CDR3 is TGTGCCAGCAGCGCAGGACCCGGCGCCAGCAATCAGCCCCAGCATTTT.

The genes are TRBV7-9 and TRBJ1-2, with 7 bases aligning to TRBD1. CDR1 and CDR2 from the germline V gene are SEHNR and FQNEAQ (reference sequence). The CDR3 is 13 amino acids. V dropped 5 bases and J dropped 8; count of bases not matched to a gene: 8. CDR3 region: CASSVDRDSGYTF. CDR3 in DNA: TGTGCCAGCAGCGTCGACAGGGATTCAGGCTACACCTTC.

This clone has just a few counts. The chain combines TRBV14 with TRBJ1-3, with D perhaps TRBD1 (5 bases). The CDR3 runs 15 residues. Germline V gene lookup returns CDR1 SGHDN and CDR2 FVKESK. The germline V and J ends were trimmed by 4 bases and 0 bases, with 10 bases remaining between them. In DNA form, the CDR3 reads TGTGCCAGCAGCCCTGACGGGACCTCTGGAAACACCATATATTTT. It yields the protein CASSPDGTSGNTIYF.

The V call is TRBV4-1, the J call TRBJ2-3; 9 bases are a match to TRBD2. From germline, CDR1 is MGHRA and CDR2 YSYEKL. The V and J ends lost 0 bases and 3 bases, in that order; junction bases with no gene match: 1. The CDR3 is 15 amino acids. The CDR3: CASSQEGLATDTQYF. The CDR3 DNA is TGCGCCAGCAGCCAAGAGGGACTAGCAACAGATACGCAGTATTTT.

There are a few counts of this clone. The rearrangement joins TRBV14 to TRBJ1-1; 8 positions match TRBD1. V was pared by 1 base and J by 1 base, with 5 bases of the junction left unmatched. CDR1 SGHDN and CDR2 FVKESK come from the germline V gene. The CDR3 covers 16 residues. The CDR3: CASSQGYGTGNTEAFF. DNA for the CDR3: TGTGCCAGCAGCCAAGGGTATGGGACAGGGAACACTGAAGCTTTCTTT. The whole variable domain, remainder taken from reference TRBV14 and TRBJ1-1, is EAGVTQFPSHSVIEKGQTVTLRCDPISGHDNLYWYRRVMGKEIKFLLHFVKESKQDESGMPNNRFLAERTGGTYSTLKVQPAELEDSGVYFCASSQGYGTGNTEAFFGQGTRLTVV.

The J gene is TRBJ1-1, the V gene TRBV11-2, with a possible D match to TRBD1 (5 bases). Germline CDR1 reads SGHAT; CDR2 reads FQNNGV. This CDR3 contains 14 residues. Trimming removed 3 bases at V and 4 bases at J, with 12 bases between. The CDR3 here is CASSFQLQATEAFF. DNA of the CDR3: TGTGCCAGCAGCTTCCAACTACAGGCCACTGAAGCTTTCTTT.

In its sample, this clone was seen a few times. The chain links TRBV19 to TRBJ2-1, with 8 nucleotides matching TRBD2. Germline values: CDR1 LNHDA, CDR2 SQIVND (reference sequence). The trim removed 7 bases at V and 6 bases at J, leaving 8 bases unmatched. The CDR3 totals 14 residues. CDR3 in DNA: TGTGCCAGTACCACCATCGGGGGGGTCAATGAGCAGTTCTTC. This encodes CASTTIGGVNEQFF.

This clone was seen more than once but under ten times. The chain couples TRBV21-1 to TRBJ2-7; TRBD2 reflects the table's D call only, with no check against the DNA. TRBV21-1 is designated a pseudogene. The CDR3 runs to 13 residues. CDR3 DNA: TGTGCCAGCAGCAAAGGTCCTTGCTACGAGCAGTACTTC. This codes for CASSKGPCYEQYF.

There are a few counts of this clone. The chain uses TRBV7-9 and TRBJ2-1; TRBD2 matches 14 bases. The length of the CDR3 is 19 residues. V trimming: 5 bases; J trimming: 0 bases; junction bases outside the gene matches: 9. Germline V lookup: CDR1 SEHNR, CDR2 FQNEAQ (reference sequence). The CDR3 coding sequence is TGTGCCAGCAGCGGCCCGGGACTAGCGGGGGACAGCTCCTACAATGAGCAGTTCTTC. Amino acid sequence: CASSGPGLAGDSSYNEQFF.

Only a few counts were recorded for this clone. In DNA, the CDR3 is TGTGCCAGCACCAGACGACAGGGCTGGTACGAGCAGTACTTC. Translation: CASTRRQGWYEQYF. The gene calls are TRBV7-2 and TRBJ2-7; TRBD1 aligns across 7 bases. V trimming: 7 bases; J trimming: 4 bases; junction bases outside the gene matches: 10. This CDR3 is 14 amino acids long. Germline V gene data show CDR1 as SGHTA and CDR2 as FQGNSA.